These 23 T cell receptor beta chains originate from one sample sequenced in a study of yellow fever vaccine responses in identical twins (dated by TCRdb to the late 2010s). Libraries were constructed by RT-PCR. Sequencing was performed on an Illumina HiSeq 2500. The raw public data were reprocessed by TCRdb itself: fastp quality trimming at Q25, MiXCR clonotype calling, in-frame beta chains only. Rows merge per CDR3 protein into single entries with the most common DNA and genes. The sample records 30,000 to 40,000 distinct CDR3 sequences, less than 70% of which are singletons. In total, the top ten clones hold about 4.5% of the sample. The source was T cells from blood (PBMCs), unsorted or a sorted subset (not recorded which), collected before or after yellow fever vaccination (not recorded which). The receptor set was obtained from a woman aged 18-30 years who received the yellow fever vaccine. Donor details come from another sample of the same person, matched by shared clones.

The chain carries TRBV3-1 and TRBJ2-7; D not resolved. This CDR3 is built from 12 residues. The V gene's germline CDR1 is LGHDT and CDR2 YNNKEL (reference sequence). The V end was cut by 1 base, the J end by 3 bases, with 4 bases between. The CDR3 coding sequence is TGTGCCAGCAGCCAAGCGCGCTACGAGCAGTACTTC. Translation: CASSQARYEQYF.

This CDR3 reads CSVVGGDYNEQFF. In nucleotides, the CDR3 is TGCAGCGTTGTAGGGGGGGACTACAATGAGCAGTTCTTC. The chain employs TRBV29-1 and TRBJ2-1, with a weak D call TRBD2 (7 bases). CDR1 and CDR2 (germline): SQVTM, ANQGSEA. The V end lost 4 bases, the J end lost 3 bases, and 10 bases lay between the germline ends. The CDR3 spans 13 residues.

This clonotype turned up a few times. The chain has TRBV6-4 and TRBJ1-1; 7 nucleotides agree with TRBD1. The CDR3 is 13 residues long. CDR1 is MRHNA, CDR2 SNTAGT, per germline. V gave up 6 bases and J gave up 3 bases; unmatched junction bases: 4. The CDR3 protein is CASRDTGDTEAFF. CDR3 sequence (DNA): TGTGCCAGCAGGGACACAGGGGACACTGAAGCTTTCTTT.

V and J are TRBV4-2 and TRBJ2-7; TRBD2 matches at 7 bases. The germline CDR1 and CDR2 sequences are LGHNA and YNFKEQ. V trimming: 4 bases; J trimming: 4 bases; junction bases outside the gene matches: 16. CDR3 length equals 17 residues. CDR3: CASSLNPPGLTSYEQYF. The CDR3 region has the DNA TGTGCCAGCAGCCTAAACCCCCCGGGACTAACTTCTTACGAGCAGTACTTC.

This clonotype was counted only a few times. J is TRBJ2-1 and V is TRBV19, with TRBD2 matching 9 bases. The CDR3 runs 15 residues. V shed 5 bases and J 4 bases; nucleotides not matched to a gene: 6. In germline, CDR1 is LNHDA, CDR2 SQIVND (reference sequence). CDR3 residues: CASSVFSGGYNEQFF. DNA of the CDR3: TGTGCCAGTAGTGTTTTTAGCGGGGGTTACAATGAGCAGTTCTTC.

This clonotype was observed a handful of times. The CDR3: CASSQPLLSTEAFF. In nucleotides, the CDR3 is TGCGCCAGCAGCCAACCACTCTTGAGTACTGAAGCTTTCTTT. This chain connects TRBV4-1 to TRBJ1-1; D call uncertain. V lost 2 bases, J lost 5 bases, and 12 bases lay in between. Germline V lookup: CDR1 MGHRA, CDR2 YSYEKL. The CDR3 totals 14 residues.

This chain connects TRBV4-3 to TRBJ2-1; D is perhaps TRBD2 (6 bases). CDR3 length equals 17 residues. Per the germline V gene, CDR1 is LGHNA and CDR2 is YSLEER. Trimming took 3 bases from V and 0 from J, leaving 15 bases between them. In nucleotides, the CDR3 is TGCGCCAGCAGCCATCGTATGGCGGGGATCTCCTACAATGAGCAGTTCTTC. Residues: CASSHRMAGISYNEQFF.

The V call is TRBV4-1, the J call TRBJ1-6; TRBD1 is a possible D gene (6 bases). This CDR3 spans 14 amino acids. Deletions cut 6 bases from V and 7 bases from J, with 13 bases between. The germline CDR1 and CDR2 sequences are MGHRA and YSYEKL. The CDR3 reads CASRETGLNSPLHF. The CDR3 DNA sequence: TGCGCCAGCAGGGAAACAGGGTTGAATTCACCCCTCCACTTT.

The chain carries TRBV2 and TRBJ2-3, with TRBD2 matching 9 bases. V shed 6 bases, J shed 1 base, and the junction held 8 bases outside the gene matches. Germline V lookup: CDR1 SNHLY, CDR2 FYNNEI. CDR3 size: 16 residues. The CDR3 DNA sequence: TGTGCCAGCAGGATTAGCGGGGGTTTGGGCACAGATACGCAGTATTTT. The encoded protein is CASRISGGLGTDTQYF.

This chain uses TRBV5-5 with TRBJ2-6; 11 bases match TRBD1. CDR1 and CDR2 from the germline V gene are SGHKS and YYEKEE (reference sequence). J lost 1 base, V lost 3 bases, and 6 bases had no gene match. CDR3 length equals 18 residues. The DNA of the CDR3 is TGTGCCAGCAGCTGGGACAGGGGGTATGGATCTGGGGCCAACGTCCTGACTTTC. Amino acid sequence: CASSWDRGYGSGANVLTF.

The rearrangement links TRBV20-1 to TRBJ2-1; TRBD2 aligns across 13 bases. Germline values: CDR1 DFQATT, CDR2 SNEGSKA (reference sequence). V was pared by 0 bases and J by 6 bases, with 11 bases of the junction left unmatched. This CDR3 contains 18 residues. CDR3: CSARDRGGLAGVGNEQFF. The CDR3 region has the DNA TGCAGTGCTAGAGATAGAGGCGGACTAGCGGGAGTCGGCAATGAGCAGTTCTTC.

V usage is TRBV5-1 and J usage is TRBJ2-3; D may be TRBD1 (6 bases). Between the trimmed V and J ends, which lost 3 bases and 1 base, there was a span of 12 bases. The CDR3 has 15 residues. Germline loops: CDR1 SGHRS, CDR2 YFSETQ. The CDR3 loop reads CASSYPTGGTDTQYF. The CDR3 nucleotides are TGCGCCAGCAGCTACCCGACAGGCGGCACAGATACGCAGTATTTT.

The chain employs TRBV6-5 and TRBJ2-1; D not resolved. Germline V gene sequence: CDR1 MNHEY, CDR2 SVGAGI. The V gene lost 4 bases and the J gene lost 4 bases, with 8 bases spanning the gap. The CDR3 covers 13 residues. CDR3 region: CASSLRRYNEQFF. The CDR3 DNA follows: TGTGCCAGCAGTTTACGACGGTACAATGAGCAGTTCTTC.

The chain uses TRBV18 and TRBJ1-2; no clear D gene. V was cut by 2 bases and J by 2 bases, with 15 bases left in between. Germline CDR1 and CDR2: KGHSH and LQKENI. The CDR3 spans 16 residues. The CDR3 loop is CASSPAPNALNYGYTF. As DNA, the CDR3 is TGTGCCAGCTCACCAGCTCCGAACGCTTTAAACTATGGCTACACCTTC. The variable domain in full, completed from reference TRBV18 and TRBJ1-2, reads NAGVMQNPRHLVRRRGQEARLRCSPMKGHSHVYWYRQLPEEGLKFMVYLQKENIIDESGMPKERFSAEFPKEGPSILRIQQVVRGDSAAYFCASSPAPNALNYGYTFGSGTRLTVV.

This clonotype has only a few counts. The chain uses TRBV15 and TRBJ2-2; 7 bases line up with TRBD2. The trim removed 0 bases at V and 5 bases at J, leaving 6 bases unmatched. Germline-derived CDR1 and CDR2 are LNHNV and YYDKDF (reference sequence). CDR3 length equals 16 residues. The CDR3 region has the DNA TGTGCCACCAGCAGAGAGACTAGCACGGATACCGGGGAGCTGTTTTTT. Its protein product is CATSRETSTDTGELFF.

V and J are TRBV2 and TRBJ1-4; no clear D gene. The V end was cut by 1 base, the J end by 7 bases, with 7 bases between. CDR1 SNHLY and CDR2 FYNNEI come from the germline V gene. This CDR3 region has 13 residues. In nucleotides, the CDR3 is TGTGCCAGCAGTGAAGACGGTGGTGAAAAACTGTTTTTT. Translating it yields CASSEDGGEKLFF.

This chain joins TRBV2 and TRBJ1-5; D is uncertain. Trimming took off 6 bases at V and 2 bases at J, with 11 bases between the two ends. The CDR3 is made up of 14 amino acids. In germline, CDR1 is SNHLY, CDR2 FYNNEI. CDR3 sequence reads: CASRGLFGNQPQHF. The CDR3 DNA is TGTGCCAGCAGGGGTCTCTTCGGCAATCAGCCCCAGCATTTT.

This clonotype was detected only a few times. J is TRBJ2-7 and V is TRBV2, with D maybe TRBD2 (6 bases). Trimming took 2 bases from V and 0 from J, leaving 20 bases between them. The CDR3 is 18 amino acids. In germline, CDR1 is SNHLY, CDR2 FYNNEI. The DNA for the CDR3 is TGTGCCAGCAGTGAACCTCCCTACGGGGGTCGCCTCTCCTACGAGCAGTACTTC. Translated, it gives CASSEPPYGGRLSYEQYF.

V gene TRBV28 combines with J gene TRBJ1-1; TRBD1 matches at 7 bases. The junction had 13 bases not matched to a gene; V was cut back by 1 base and J by 5 bases. Germline lookup yields CDR1 MDHEN and CDR2 SYDVKM. The CDR3 is made up of 17 amino acids. CDR3 sequence (DNA): TGTGCCAGCAGTTTATATTCCTCAGGGGGGGTATGGACTGAAGCTTTCTTT. Translated, it gives CASSLYSSGGVWTEAFF.

V is TRBV2 and J is TRBJ2-3; D call uncertain. CDR1 and CDR2 (germline): SNHLY, FYNNEI. V was shortened by 4 bases and J by 7 bases, with 12 bases between the two germline ends. The CDR3 contains 13 residues. The CDR3 DNA is TGTGCCAGCAGTGTCATGGATAGGAATACGCAGTATTTT. Encoded protein: CASSVMDRNTQYF. The entire variable domain, with the rest obtained from reference TRBV2 and TRBJ2-3, is as follows: EPEVTQTPSHQVTQMGQEVILRCVPISNHLYFYWYRQILGQKVEFLVSFYNNEISEKSEIFDDQFSVERPDGSNFTLKIRSTKLEDSAMYFCASSVMDRNTQYFGPGTRLTVL.

The chain links TRBV6-2 or TRBV6-3 to TRBJ2-1; a possible D gene is TRBD1 (5 bases). Germline V CDR1 and CDR2: MNHEY, SVGEGT. The CDR3 spans 11 residues. V was trimmed by 2 bases and J by 9 bases, leaving 5 bases between them. Here the CDR3 reads CASSYDSEQFF. The CDR3 DNA reads TGTGCCAGCAGTTACGACAGTGAGCAGTTCTTC.

The rearrangement links TRBV9 to TRBJ2-3; tentatively, D is TRBD1 (6 bases). The CDR3 spans 13 residues. Germline V gene sequence: CDR1 SGDLS, CDR2 YYNGEE. The V and J ends lost 0 bases and 6 bases respectively, with 8 bases between them. The CDR3 DNA reads TGTGCCAGCAGCGTAGACAGGGTTGATACGCAGTATTTT. Amino acid sequence: CASSVDRVDTQYF.

V and J are TRBV2 and TRBJ2-5; possibly TRBD2 for D (5 bases). Germline V CDR1 and CDR2: SNHLY, FYNNEI. Trimming left V 1 base short and J 5 bases short, with 8 bases between. CDR3 length: 13 amino acids. The CDR3 is CASSEVASETQYF. The CDR3, as DNA: TGTGCCAGCAGTGAAGTAGCGTCGGAGACCCAGTACTTC.